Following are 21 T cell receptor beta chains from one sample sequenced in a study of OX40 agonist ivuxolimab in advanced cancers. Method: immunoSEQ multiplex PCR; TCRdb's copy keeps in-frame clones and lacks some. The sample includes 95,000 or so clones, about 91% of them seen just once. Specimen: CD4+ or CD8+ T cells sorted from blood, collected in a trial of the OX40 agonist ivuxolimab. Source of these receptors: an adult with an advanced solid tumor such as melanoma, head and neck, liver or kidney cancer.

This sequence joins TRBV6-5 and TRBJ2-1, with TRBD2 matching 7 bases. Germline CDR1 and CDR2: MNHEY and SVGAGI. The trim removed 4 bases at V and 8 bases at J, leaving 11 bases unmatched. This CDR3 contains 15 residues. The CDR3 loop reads CASSSLGAGDHEQFF. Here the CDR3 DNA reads TGTGCCAGCAGTTCCCTTGGGGCGGGAGACCATGAGCAGTTCTTC.

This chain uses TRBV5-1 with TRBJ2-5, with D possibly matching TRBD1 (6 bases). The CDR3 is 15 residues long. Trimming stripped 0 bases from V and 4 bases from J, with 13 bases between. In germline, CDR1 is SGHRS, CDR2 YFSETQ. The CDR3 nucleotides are TGCGCCAGCAGCTTGGCCCGAGGGGGTGCAGAGACCCAGTACTTC. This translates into CASSLARGGAETQYF.

This CDR3 reads CASRFGASSYEQYF. CDR3 in DNA: TGTGCCAGCAGATTCGGTGCCAGCTCCTACGAGCAGTACTTC. The chain uses TRBV6-1 and TRBJ2-7; D is unclear. Germline V gene sequence: CDR1 MNHNS, CDR2 SASEGT. This CDR3 comprises 14 residues. V was clipped by 6 bases and J by 0 bases, with 12 bases between them.

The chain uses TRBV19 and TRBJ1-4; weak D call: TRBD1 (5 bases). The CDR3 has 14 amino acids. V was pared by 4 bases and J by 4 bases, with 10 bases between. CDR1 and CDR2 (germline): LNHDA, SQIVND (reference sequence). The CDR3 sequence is CASSKTVLNEKLFF. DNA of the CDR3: TGTGCCAGTAGTAAGACAGTACTTAATGAAAAACTGTTTTTT.

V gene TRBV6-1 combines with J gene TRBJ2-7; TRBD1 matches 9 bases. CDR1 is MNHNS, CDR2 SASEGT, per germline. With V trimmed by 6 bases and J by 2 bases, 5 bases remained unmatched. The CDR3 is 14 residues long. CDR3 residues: CASRATGGPYEQYF. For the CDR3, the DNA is TGTGCCAGCAGAGCAACAGGGGGCCCCTACGAGCAGTACTTC.

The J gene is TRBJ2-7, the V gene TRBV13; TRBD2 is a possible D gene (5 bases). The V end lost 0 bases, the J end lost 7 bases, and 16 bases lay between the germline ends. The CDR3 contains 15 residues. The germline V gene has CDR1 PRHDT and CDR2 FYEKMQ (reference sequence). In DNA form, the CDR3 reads TGTGCCAGCAGCTTAGGACGGCGGGTTTTGGGGGAGCAGTACTTC. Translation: CASSLGRRVLGEQYF.

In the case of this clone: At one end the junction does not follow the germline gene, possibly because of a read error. The CDR3 reads CASSLVQGENTEAFF. CDR3 in DNA: TGTGCCAGCAGCTTAGTTCAGGGGGAGAACACTGAAGCTTTCTTT. The rearrangement uses TRBV5-1 and TRBJ1-1, with 7 positions matching TRBD1. Germline V lookup: CDR1 SGHRS, CDR2 YFSETQ. The CDR3 length is 15 residues.

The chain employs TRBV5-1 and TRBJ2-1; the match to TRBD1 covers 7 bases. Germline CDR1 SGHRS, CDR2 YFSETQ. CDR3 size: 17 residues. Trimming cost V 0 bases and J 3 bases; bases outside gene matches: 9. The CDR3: CASSLGTTGRDYNEQFF. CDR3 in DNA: TGCGCCAGCAGCTTGGGTACGACAGGGCGCGACTACAATGAGCAGTTCTTC.

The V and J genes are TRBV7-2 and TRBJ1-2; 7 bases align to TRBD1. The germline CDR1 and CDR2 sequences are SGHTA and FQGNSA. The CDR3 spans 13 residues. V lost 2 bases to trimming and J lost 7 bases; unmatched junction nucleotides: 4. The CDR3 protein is CASSLQGEGGYTF. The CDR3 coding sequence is TGTGCCAGCAGCTTACAGGGGGAGGGTGGCTACACCTTC.

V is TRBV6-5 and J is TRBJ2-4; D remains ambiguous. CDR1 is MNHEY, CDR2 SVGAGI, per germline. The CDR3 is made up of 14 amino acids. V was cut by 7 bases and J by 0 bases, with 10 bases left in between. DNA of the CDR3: TGTGCCAGCAAACTGGGAATAGCCAAAAACATTCAGTACTTC. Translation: CASKLGIAKNIQYF.

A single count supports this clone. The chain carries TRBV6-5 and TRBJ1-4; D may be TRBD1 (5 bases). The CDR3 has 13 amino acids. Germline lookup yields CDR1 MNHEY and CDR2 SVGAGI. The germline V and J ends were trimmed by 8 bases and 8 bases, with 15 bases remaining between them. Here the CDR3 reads CASQSRGSEKLFF. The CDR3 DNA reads TGTGCCAGCCAGAGTCGGGGCAGCGAAAAACTGTTTTTT.

CDR3 sequence reads: CASSLPGELFF. In nucleotides, the CDR3 is TGTGCCAGCAGCCTGCCCGGGGAGCTGTTTTTT. The chain employs TRBV5-5 and TRBJ2-2; no reliable D call. This CDR3 region has 11 residues. The V end lost 4 bases, the J end lost 6 bases, and 4 bases lay between the germline ends. The germline V gene encodes CDR1 SGHKS and CDR2 YYEKEE (reference sequence).

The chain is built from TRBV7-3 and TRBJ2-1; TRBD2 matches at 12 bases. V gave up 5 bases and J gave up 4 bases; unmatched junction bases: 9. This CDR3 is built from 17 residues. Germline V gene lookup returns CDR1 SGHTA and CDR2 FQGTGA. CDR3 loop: CASSPNALAGGYNEQFF. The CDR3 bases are TGTGCCAGCAGCCCGAACGCCCTAGCGGGAGGGTACAATGAGCAGTTCTTC. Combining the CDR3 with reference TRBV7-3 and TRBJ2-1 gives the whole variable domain GAGVSQTPSNKVTEKGKYVELRCDPISGHTALYWYRQSLGQGPEFLIYFQGTGAADDSGLPNDRFFAVRPEGSVSTLKIQRTERGDSAVYLCASSPNALAGGYNEQFFGPGTRLTVL.

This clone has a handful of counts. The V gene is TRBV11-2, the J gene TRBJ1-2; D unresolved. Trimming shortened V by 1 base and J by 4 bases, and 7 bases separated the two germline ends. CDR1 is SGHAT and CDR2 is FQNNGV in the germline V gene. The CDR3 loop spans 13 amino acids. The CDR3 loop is CASSLVPVYGYTF. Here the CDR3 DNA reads TGTGCCAGCAGCTTAGTCCCGGTCTATGGCTACACCTTC.

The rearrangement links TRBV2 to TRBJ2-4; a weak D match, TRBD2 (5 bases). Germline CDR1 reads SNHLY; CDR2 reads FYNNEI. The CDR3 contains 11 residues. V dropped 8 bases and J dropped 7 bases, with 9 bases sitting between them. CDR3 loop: CASRTSNIQYF. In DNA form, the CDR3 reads TGTGCCAGCCGAACTAGTAACATTCAGTACTTC.

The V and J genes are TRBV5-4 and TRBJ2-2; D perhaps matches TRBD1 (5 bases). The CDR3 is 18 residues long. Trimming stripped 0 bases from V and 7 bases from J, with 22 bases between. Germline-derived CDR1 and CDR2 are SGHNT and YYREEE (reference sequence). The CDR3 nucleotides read TGTGCCAGCAGCTTGGATGGGCCTAGGGGTCTGATGGGCGGGGAGCTGTTTTTT. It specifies CASSLDGPRGLMGGELFF.

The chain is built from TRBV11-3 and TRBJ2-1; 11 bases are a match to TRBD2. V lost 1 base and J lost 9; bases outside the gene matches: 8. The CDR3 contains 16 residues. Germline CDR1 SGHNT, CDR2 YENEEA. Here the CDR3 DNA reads TGTGCCAGCAGCTTAGCACTAGCGGGGGCCAGGGGTGAGCAGTTCTTC. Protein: CASSLALAGARGEQFF. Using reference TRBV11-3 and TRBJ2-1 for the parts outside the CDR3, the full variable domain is EAGVVQSPRYKIIEKKQPVAFWCNPISGHNTLYWYLQNLGQGPELLIRYENEEAVDDSQLPKDRFSAERLKGVDSTLKIQPAELGDSAVYLCASSLALAGARGEQFFGPGTRLTVL.

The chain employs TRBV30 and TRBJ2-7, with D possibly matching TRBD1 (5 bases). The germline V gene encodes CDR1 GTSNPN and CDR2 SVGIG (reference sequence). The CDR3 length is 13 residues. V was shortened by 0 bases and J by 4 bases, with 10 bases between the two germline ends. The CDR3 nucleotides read TGTGCCTGGAGTGTACCAGGGTTTTACGAGCAGTACTTC. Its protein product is CAWSVPGFYEQYF. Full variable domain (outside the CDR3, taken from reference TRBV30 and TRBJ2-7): SQTIHQWPATLVQPVGSPLSLECTVEGTSNPNLYWYRQAAGRGLQLLFYSVGIGQISSEVPQNLSASRPQDRQFILSSKKLLLSDSGFYLCAWSVPGFYEQYFGPGTRLTVT.

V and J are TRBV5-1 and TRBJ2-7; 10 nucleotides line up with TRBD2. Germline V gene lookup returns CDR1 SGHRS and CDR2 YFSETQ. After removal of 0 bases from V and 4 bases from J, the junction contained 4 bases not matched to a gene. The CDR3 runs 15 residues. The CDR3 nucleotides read TGCGCCAGCAGCTTGGTAGCGGGAGGAAATTACGAGCAGTACTTC. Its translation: CASSLVAGGNYEQYF.

This CDR3 is CASSLGLAGGSIYNEQFF. The CDR3 coding sequence is TGCGCCAGCAGCTTGGGACTAGCGGGGGGGTCTATCTACAATGAGCAGTTCTTC. The V call is TRBV5-1, the J call TRBJ2-1; 14 nucleotides agree with TRBD2. With 0 bases clipped from V and 3 bases from J, the junction kept 5 bases outside the gene matches. This CDR3 has 18 amino acids. Germline CDR1 and CDR2: SGHRS and YFSETQ.

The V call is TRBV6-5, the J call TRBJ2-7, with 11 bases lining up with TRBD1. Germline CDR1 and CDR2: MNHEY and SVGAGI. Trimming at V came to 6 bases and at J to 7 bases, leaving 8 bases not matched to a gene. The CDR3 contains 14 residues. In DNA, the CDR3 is TGTGCCAGCAGGTACCGGGACAGGGGGGGGGAGCAGTACTTC. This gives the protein CASRYRDRGGEQYF.